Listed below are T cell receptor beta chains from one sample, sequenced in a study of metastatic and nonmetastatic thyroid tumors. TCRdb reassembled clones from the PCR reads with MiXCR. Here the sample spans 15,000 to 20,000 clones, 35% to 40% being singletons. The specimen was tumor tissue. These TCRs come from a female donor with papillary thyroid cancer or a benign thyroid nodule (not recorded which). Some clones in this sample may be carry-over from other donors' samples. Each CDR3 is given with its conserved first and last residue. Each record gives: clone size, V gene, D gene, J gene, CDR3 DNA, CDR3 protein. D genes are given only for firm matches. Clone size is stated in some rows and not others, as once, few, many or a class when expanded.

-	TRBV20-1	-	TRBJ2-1	TGCAGTGCTAGCCCGGACACTCACAATGAGCAGTTCTTC	CSASPDTHNEQFF
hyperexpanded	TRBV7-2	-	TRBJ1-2	TGTGCCAGCAGCTTAGGGCCAGGCAATGGCTACACCTTC	CASSLGPGNGYTF
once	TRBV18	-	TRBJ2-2	TGTGCCAGCTCACCAGCGTTGGGGGAGCTGTTTTTT	CASSPALGELFF
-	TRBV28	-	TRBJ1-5	TGTGCCAGCAGTTTATCCGGGGGGGAGCCCCAGCATTTT	CASSLSGGEPQHF
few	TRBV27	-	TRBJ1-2	TGTGCCAGCAGTTTATCGATCGCGGGGTCCGATGGCTACACCTTC	CASSLSIAGSDGYTF
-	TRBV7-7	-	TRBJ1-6	TGTGCTAGCAGCTTACAAAGCGGATCACCCCTCCACTTT	CASSLQSGSPLHF
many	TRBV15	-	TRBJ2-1	TGTGCCACCAGCAGAGGGATAGGGGACAATGAGCAGTTCTTC	CATSRGIGDNEQFF
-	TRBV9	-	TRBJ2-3	TGTGCCAGCAGCGTAGTGGGACAATCTTTCACAGATACGCAGTATTTT	CASSVVGQSFTDTQYF
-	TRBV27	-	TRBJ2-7	TGTGCCAGCAGTTTAGACCCCTCCGGGAAATACGAGCAGTACTTC	CASSLDPSGKYEQYF
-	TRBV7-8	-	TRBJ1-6	TGTGCCAGCAGCAATCTCAATTCACCCCTCCACTTT	CASSNLNSPLHF
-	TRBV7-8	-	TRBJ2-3	TGTGCCAGCAGCTCCCGACTCGGGGGACAAGATACGCAGTATTTT	CASSSRLGGQDTQYF
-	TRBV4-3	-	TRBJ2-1	TGCGCCAGCAGCCAAGGGACTGGGAGGTATGAGCAGTTCTTC	CASSQGTGRYEQFF
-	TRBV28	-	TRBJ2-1	TGTGCCAGCAGTTTAGGCCCGAGGGGTAGCTCCTACAATGAGCAGTTCTTC	CASSLGPRGSSYNEQFF
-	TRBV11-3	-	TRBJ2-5	TGTGCCAGCAGCTTAGATGAGGAGACCCAGTACTTC	CASSLDEETQYF
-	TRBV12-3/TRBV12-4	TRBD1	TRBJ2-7	TGTGCCAGCAGCCCCGCTGTTGGTCAGGGGGCTTACGAGCAGTACTTC	CASSPAVGQGAYEQYF
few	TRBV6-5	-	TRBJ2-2	TGTGCCAGCAGTTACTCGATTACGGGGAACGGGGAGCTGTTTTTT	CASSYSITGNGELFF
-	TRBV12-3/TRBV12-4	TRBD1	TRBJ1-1	TGTGCCAGCAGTTTACGGACAGGGAAAGCTTTCTTT	CASSLRTGKAFF
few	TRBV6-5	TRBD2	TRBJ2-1	TGTGCCAGCACCCCGGGGAGGGTAGGCGGGGCAGGCTACAATGAGCAGTTCTTC	CASTPGRVGGAGYNEQFF
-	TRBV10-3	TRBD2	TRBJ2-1	TGTGCCATCAGTGAGCGGGAGGGTTCCTACAATGAGCAGTTCTTC	CAISEREGSYNEQFF
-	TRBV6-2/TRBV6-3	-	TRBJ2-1	TGTGCCAGCCGGGTGGCTAGCGATGGCAATGAGCAGTTCTTC	CASRVASDGNEQFF
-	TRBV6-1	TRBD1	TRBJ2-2	TGTGCCAGCAGTACCCGACAGGGTCACGCCGGGGAGCTGTTTTTT	CASSTRQGHAGELFF
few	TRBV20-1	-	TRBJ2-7	TGCAGTGCTAGAGGTACGGGACCCAACTACGAGCAGTACTTC	CSARGTGPNYEQYF